This T cell receptor (beta chain) was recorded in a study of blood T cell repertoires in COVID-19. Per the original data handling: Amplification of reference gene primers was used by the study to estimate nucleated cell counts. Sequenced by immunoSEQ multiplex PCR; TCRdb stores in-frame clones only, minus some. V, J and clone size reflect that table, while D and trimming were determined from the DNA. The sample has over 250,000 clones, around 87% seen once. This receptor was identified in a woman aged 45-60 years with acute or convalescent COVID-19. Sequencing input: peripheral blood.

Here the CDR3 DNA reads TGTGCCACCCGGGACAACTCCTACAATGAGCAGTTCTTC. This encodes CATRDNSYNEQFF. The V and J genes are TRBV15 and TRBJ2-1; TRBD1 is a possible D gene (6 bases). V lost 8 bases and J lost 0, with 8 bases in between. The CDR3 length is 13 residues. Germline V lookup: CDR1 LNHNV, CDR2 YYDKDF (reference sequence).